The 12 T cell receptor beta chains below come from one sample, sequenced in a study of early T cells in non-severe SARS-CoV-2 infection. In TCRdb, the 5' RACE reads were re-called with MiXCR into one record per CDR3 protein. The table shows about 56,000 distinct CDR3 sequences, with over 12% occurring only once. Sequenced here: whole blood, sampled at baseline. These receptors were collected from an adult who was a healthcare worker with PCR-confirmed SARS-CoV-2 infection or an uninfected control (not recorded which).

This clonotype was counted only a few times. This sequence joins TRBV6-5 and TRBJ1-6, with D possibly being TRBD1 (6 bases). Per germline, CDR1 MNHEY and CDR2 SVGAGI. The CDR3 has 15 residues. The ends were cut back, 6 bases at V and 3 bases at J, with 12 bases in the middle. DNA of the CDR3: TGTGCCAGCAGCTTACAGGGAGACTATAATTCACCCCTCCACTTT. This sequence encodes CASSLQGDYNSPLHF.

The rearrangement uses TRBV5-1 and TRBJ1-2, with D perhaps matching TRBD1 (5 bases). Germline assignment: CDR1 SGHRS and CDR2 YFSETQ. CDR3 length: 12 amino acids. V lost 1 base and J 8 bases, leaving 9 bases between the germline ends. CDR3 sequence reads: CASSLSGDGYTF. The DNA for the CDR3 is TGCGCCAGCAGCTTGAGCGGGGACGGCTACACCTTC.

The chain carries TRBV7-9 and TRBJ1-2; D is ambiguous. Germline CDR1 SEHNR, CDR2 FQNEAQ (reference sequence). Trimming removed 4 bases at V and 0 bases at J, with 9 bases between. The CDR3 spans 14 residues. The CDR3 DNA reads as TGTGCCAGCAGCTCCCGGTCTCCTAACTATGGCTACACCTTC. Protein sequence: CASSSRSPNYGYTF.

This clonotype is medium-sized within its sample. The chain couples TRBV2 to TRBJ2-7; possibly TRBD1 for D (5 bases). The CDR3 is 14 amino acids. V gave up 2 bases and J gave up 2 bases, with 10 bases separating them. Per germline, CDR1 SNHLY and CDR2 FYNNEI. The CDR3 loop reads CASSEFQGTYEQYF. The DNA of the CDR3 is TGTGCCAGCAGTGAATTTCAGGGAACCTACGAGCAGTACTTC.

The chain has TRBV6-1 and TRBJ1-2; D is unclear. Germline V gives CDR1 MNHNS, CDR2 SASEGT. The CDR3 covers 15 residues. Trimming removed 6 bases at V and 5 bases at J, with 19 bases between. The CDR3 coding sequence is TGTGCCAGCAGGGATACGGAGGAGTTACGGTATGGCTACACCTTC. Translating it yields CASRDTEELRYGYTF.

This clonotype was counted at least ten times. The V and J genes are TRBV28 and TRBJ2-7; D not resolved. Germline CDR1 and CDR2: MDHEN and SYDVKM. CDR3 length: 11 amino acids. Trimming left V 4 bases short and J 9 bases short, with 10 bases between. For the CDR3, the DNA is TGTGCCAGCAGTTCTGGGGTCGGGCAGTACTTC. The encoded protein is CASSSGVGQYF.

This clonotype occurred a few times. The V gene is TRBV21-1, the J gene TRBJ2-3; the D call TRBD2 from the table was never checked on the DNA. TRBV21-1 is a pseudogene segment. CDR3 length: 17 residues. In nucleotides, the CDR3 is TGTGCCAGCAGCAAAGGGGAGCGGGGGACTAGCACAGATACGCAGTATTTT. Protein product: CASSKGERGTSTDTQYF.

This clonotype was seen at least ten times. This chain connects TRBV3-1 to TRBJ1-2; D is possibly TRBD1 (5 bases). Germline lookup yields CDR1 LGHDT and CDR2 YNNKEL (reference sequence). The CDR3 consists of 13 residues. V was pared by 3 bases and J by 2 bases, with 7 bases between. CDR3 coding DNA: TGTGCCAGCAGCCACCGGGACAACTATGGCTACACCTTC. Protein: CASSHRDNYGYTF.

This chain joins TRBV4-1 and TRBJ1-1; D gene ambiguous. The CDR3 consists of 11 residues. V was cut by 4 bases and J by 7 bases, with 7 bases left in between. The germline V gene encodes CDR1 MGHRA and CDR2 YSYEKL. CDR3 DNA: TGCGCCAGCAGCCCTGGAGTTGAAGCTTTCTTT. Amino acid sequence: CASSPGVEAFF.

This clonotype was seen at least ten times. This rearrangement joins TRBV6-2 or TRBV6-3 to TRBJ2-4; D not resolved. V gave up 0 bases and J gave up 0 bases, with 6 bases separating them. This CDR3 spans 15 amino acids. Germline CDR1 reads MNHEY; CDR2 reads SVGEGT. The CDR3: CASSYSGLAKNIQYF. Written as DNA, the CDR3 is TGTGCCAGCAGTTACTCGGGCCTAGCCAAAAACATTCAGTACTTC.

In this sample, this clonotype turned up a few times. The V and J genes are TRBV9 and TRBJ2-1; weak D call: TRBD1 (6 bases). Germline values: CDR1 SGDLS, CDR2 YYNGEE. V lost 0 bases, J lost 2 bases, and 9 bases lay in between. The CDR3 sequence is 15 residues long. For the CDR3, the DNA is TGTGCCAGCAGCGTAGACAGGGCTCCCTACAATGAGCAGTTCTTC. This codes for CASSVDRAPYNEQFF.

The CDR3 loop is CASSSKQGRAYNEQFF. The CDR3 coding sequence is TGTGCCAGCAGTTCCAAACAGGGAAGGGCCTACAATGAGCAGTTCTTC. The J gene is TRBJ2-1, the V gene TRBV6-5; D might be TRBD1 (6 bases). Germline assignment: CDR1 MNHEY and CDR2 SVGAGI. The CDR3 consists of 16 residues. The V end was cut by 4 bases, the J end by 2 bases, with 15 bases between.